This entry lists 20 T cell receptor beta chains sequenced from one sample in a study of blood T cell repertoires in COVID-19. TCRdb's table, derived via immunoSEQ multiplex PCR, lists solely in-frame clones and lacks some. The sample has 300,000 or so clones; 90% are singletons. The specimen sequenced was PBMCs or T cells enriched from blood (not recorded which). Receptors originate from a woman between 25 and 40 years old who had recovered from COVID-19.

In DNA, the CDR3 is TGTGCCAGCAGTTTGATGGGAGGAGTGAACACCGGGGAGCTGTTTTTT. Translated: CASSLMGGVNTGELFF. The V and J genes are TRBV27 and TRBJ2-2, with D maybe TRBD2 (6 bases). V gave up 3 bases and J gave up 1 base, with 12 bases separating them. Germline assignment: CDR1 MNHEY and CDR2 SMNVEV (reference sequence). This CDR3 spans 16 amino acids.

Details on this clone: Distinct nucleotide sequences in the sample also encode this CDR3. The chain recombines TRBV3-1 (or the pseudogene TRBV3-2) with TRBJ2-1; the match to TRBD2 covers 9 bases. J was trimmed by 5 bases and V by 4 bases; bases with no gene match: 9. Germline V gene sequence: CDR1 LGHDT, CDR2 YNNKEL (reference sequence). This CDR3 is built from 16 residues. This CDR3 is CASSRTPGLANNEQFF. CDR3 nucleotides: TGTGCCAGCAGCCGTACCCCGGGACTAGCCAACAATGAGCAGTTCTTC.

This clone was found once. This chain uses TRBV28 with TRBJ1-5; D ambiguous. CDR1 is MDHEN, CDR2 SYDVKM, per germline. Trimming stripped 3 bases from V and 4 bases from J, with 7 bases between. This CDR3 is built from 13 residues. The CDR3 DNA reads TGTGCCAGCAGTTTCCCGTTTAATCAGCCCCAGCATTTT. It encodes CASSFPFNQPQHF.

This clone was detected only once. The chain is built from TRBV2 and TRBJ1-5, with unresolved D. This CDR3 is built from 15 residues. The V end lost 1 base, the J end lost 3 bases, and 10 bases lay between the germline ends. Germline V gives CDR1 SNHLY, CDR2 FYNNEI. Written as DNA, the CDR3 is TGTGCCAGCAGTGAAGATTGGCAAAACAATCAGCCCCAGCATTTT. This encodes CASSEDWQNNQPQHF.

The V call is TRBV21-1, the J call TRBJ2-7; the DNA was not used to check the table's D call, TRBD2. TRBV21-1 is listed as a pseudogene. The CDR3 is made up of 16 amino acids. The CDR3 loop is CASSKTVSGRIYEQYF. CDR3 nucleotide sequence: TGTGCCAGCAGCAAAACCGTTAGCGGGAGGATCTACGAGCAGTACTTC.

The gene calls are TRBV4-1 and TRBJ1-5, with TRBD1 as a possible D gene (5 bases). The CDR3 length is 17 residues. Trimming removed 0 bases at V and 2 bases at J, with 14 bases between. Germline CDR1 and CDR2: MGHRA and YSYEKL. CDR3 sequence: CASSQDLGAYGNQPQHF. Here the CDR3 DNA reads TGCGCCAGCAGCCAAGATTTAGGGGCTTATGGCAATCAGCCCCAGCATTTT.

The rearrangement joins TRBV28 to TRBJ2-1; TRBD2 matches 7 bases. Germline V gene lookup returns CDR1 MDHEN and CDR2 SYDVKM. This CDR3 region has 14 residues. V lost 6 bases to trimming and J lost 13 bases; unmatched junction nucleotides: 15. The CDR3 DNA follows: TGTGCCAGCAGGGGGCTACAACTGACTAGCTTCCAGTTCTTC. Its protein is CASRGLQLTSFQFF.

V and J are TRBV30 and TRBJ2-1; TRBD2 agrees at 8 bases. Germline CDR1 GTSNPN, CDR2 SVGIG (reference sequence). After removal of 1 base from V and 6 bases from J, the junction contained 2 bases not matched to a gene. The CDR3 loop spans 13 amino acids. The CDR3 region is CAWSAGTSNEQFF. The CDR3 bases are TGTGCCTGGAGTGCCGGGACTAGCAATGAGCAGTTCTTC.

DNA for the CDR3: TGTGCCAGCAGCCAAGACTTCTACGAGCAGTACTTC. It is translated as CASSQDFYEQYF. The rearrangement links TRBV6-2 or TRBV6-3 to TRBJ2-7; D remains ambiguous. Germline V lookup: CDR1 MNHEY, CDR2 SVGEGT. This CDR3 comprises 12 residues. V was clipped by 6 bases and J by 3 bases, with 9 bases between them.

This chain joins TRBV6-1 and TRBJ2-1; possible D gene TRBD1, 6 bases. From germline, CDR1 is MNHNS and CDR2 SASEGT. V lost 3 bases and J 4 bases, leaving 10 bases between the germline ends. The CDR3 sequence is 14 residues long. CDR3 DNA sequence: TGTGCCAGCAGTGACAGGGGTAGATACAATGAGCAGTTCTTC. This encodes CASSDRGRYNEQFF.

The V and J genes are TRBV4-1 and TRBJ2-1; D not resolved. V was cut by 1 base and J by 1 base, with 11 bases left in between. Germline V gene lookup returns CDR1 MGHRA and CDR2 YSYEKL. The CDR3 totals 16 residues. The CDR3 loop is CASSQVDILSYNEQFF. The CDR3 nucleotides are TGCGCCAGCAGCCAAGTCGACATCCTGTCCTACAATGAGCAGTTCTTC.

This chain joins TRBV29-1 and TRBJ2-7; 11 bases align to TRBD1. Per the germline V gene, CDR1 is SQVTM and CDR2 is ANQGSEA. The CDR3 runs 15 residues. V trimming: 0 bases; J trimming: 3 bases; junction bases outside the gene matches: 4. CDR3 coding DNA: TGCAGCGTTGAAGAGGGTGGGACAGGGGGCTACGAGCAGTACTTC. Its protein is CSVEEGGTGGYEQYF.

The V gene is TRBV5-1, the J gene TRBJ2-5, with D tentatively TRBD2 (6 bases). Germline lookup yields CDR1 SGHRS and CDR2 YFSETQ. The CDR3 consists of 15 residues. The V end lost 0 bases, the J end lost 5 bases, and 14 bases lay between the germline ends. The CDR3 bases are TGCGCCAGCAGCTTGGGGCGGGACCCCCGGGAGACCCAGTACTTC. Translating it yields CASSLGRDPRETQYF. The complete variable domain, with remaining parts taken from reference TRBV5-1 and TRBJ2-5, reads KAGVTQTPRYLIKTRGQQVTLSCSPISGHRSVSWYQQTPGQGLQFLFEYFSETQRNKGNFPGRFSGRQFSNSRSEMNVSTLELGDSALYLCASSLGRDPRETQYFGPGTRLLVL.

This clone showed up just once. The sample carries other DNA sequences with the same CDR3. V and J are TRBV6-5 and TRBJ1-1, with D tentatively TRBD1 (6 bases). Between the trimmed V and J ends, which lost 6 bases and 1 base, there was a span of 12 bases. This CDR3 contains 14 residues. The germline V gene encodes CDR1 MNHEY and CDR2 SVGAGI. For the CDR3, the DNA is TGTGCCAGCAGCCGACCGGGACAGAACACTGAAGCTTTCTTT. Protein: CASSRPGQNTEAFF.

The CDR3 spells CASKKGGDQPQHF. CDR3 in DNA: TGTGCCAGCAAAAAGGGAGGGGATCAGCCCCAGCATTTT. J is TRBJ1-5 and V is TRBV2; D perhaps matches TRBD1 (5 bases). This CDR3 comprises 13 residues. Germline CDR1 is SNHLY and CDR2 is FYNNEI. Between the trimmed V and J ends, which lost 7 bases and 5 bases, there was a span of 12 bases.

The chain joins TRBV27 to TRBJ1-2, with 8 positions matching TRBD1. The J segment lost 7 bases and the V segment lost 6 bases, leaving 7 bases of the junction unmatched. The CDR3 is 13 residues long. Germline CDR1 and CDR2: MNHEY and SMNVEV (reference sequence). CDR3 coding DNA: TGTGCCAGCAGGCCAACGACAGGGGTTGGCTACACCTTC. Residues: CASRPTTGVGYTF.

The V gene is TRBV2, the J gene TRBJ1-6; D is unresolved. V was trimmed by 2 bases and J by 7 bases, leaving 18 bases between them. Looked up from germline, CDR1 is SNHLY and CDR2 is FYNNEI. The CDR3 runs to 17 residues. CDR3 in DNA: TGTGCCAGCAGTGAATCTAACACCTACGGACTGAATTCACCCCTCCACTTT. Protein product: CASSESNTYGLNSPLHF. Drawing the rest from reference TRBV2 and TRBJ1-6, the complete variable domain is EPEVTQTPSHQVTQMGQEVILRCVPISNHLYFYWYRQILGQKVEFLVSFYNNEISEKSEIFDDQFSVERPDGSNFTLKIRSTKLEDSAMYFCASSESNTYGLNSPLHFGNGTRLTVT.

The chain recombines TRBV29-1 with TRBJ2-1; 12 bases are a match to TRBD2. The CDR3 is 16 amino acids. The junction had 10 bases not matched to a gene; V was cut back by 0 bases and J by 10 bases. Germline lookup yields CDR1 SQVTM and CDR2 ANQGSEA. The CDR3 DNA sequence: TGCAGCGTTGAAGAAAGACTAGCGGGAGTGGCCAACGAGCAGTTCTTC. Its translation: CSVEERLAGVANEQFF.

CDR3 in amino acids: CASSFHARGAYEQYF. CDR3 in DNA: TGTGCCAGCAGTTTTCACGCTCGTGGAGCCTACGAGCAGTACTTC. The chain uses TRBV28 and TRBJ2-7, with D uncertain. Deletions cut 3 bases from V and 2 bases from J, with 14 bases between. The germline V gene encodes CDR1 MDHEN and CDR2 SYDVKM. The CDR3 totals 15 residues.

V usage is TRBV10-3 and J usage is TRBJ1-5; D is perhaps TRBD1 (6 bases). Germline V gives CDR1 ENHRY, CDR2 SYGVKD. This CDR3 spans 14 amino acids. Trimming pared 3 bases from V and 1 base from J, leaving 7 bases between. The CDR3: CAISDRGSNQPQHF. CDR3 nucleotides: TGTGCCATCAGTGACAGGGGAAGCAATCAGCCCCAGCATTTT.